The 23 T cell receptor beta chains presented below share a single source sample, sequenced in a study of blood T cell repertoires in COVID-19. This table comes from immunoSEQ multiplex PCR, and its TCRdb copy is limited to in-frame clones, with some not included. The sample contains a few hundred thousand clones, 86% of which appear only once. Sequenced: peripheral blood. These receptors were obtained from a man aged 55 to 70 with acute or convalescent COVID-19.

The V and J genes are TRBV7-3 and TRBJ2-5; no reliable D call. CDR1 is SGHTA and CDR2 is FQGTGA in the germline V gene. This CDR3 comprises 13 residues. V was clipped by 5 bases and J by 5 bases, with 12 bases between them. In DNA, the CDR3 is TGTGCCAGCAGCACCGGGTCTAGGGAGACCCAGTACTTC. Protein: CASSTGSRETQYF.

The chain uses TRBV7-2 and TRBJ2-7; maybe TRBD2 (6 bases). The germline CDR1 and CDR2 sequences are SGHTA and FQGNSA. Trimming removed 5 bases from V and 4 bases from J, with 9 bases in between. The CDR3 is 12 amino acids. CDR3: CASSQLAYEQYF. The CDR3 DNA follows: TGTGCCAGCAGCCAACTAGCTTACGAGCAGTACTTC.

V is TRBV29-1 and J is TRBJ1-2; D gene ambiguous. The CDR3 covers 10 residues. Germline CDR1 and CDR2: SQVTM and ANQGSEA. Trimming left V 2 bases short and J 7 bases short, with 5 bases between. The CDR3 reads CSVEQVGYTF. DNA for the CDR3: TGCAGCGTTGAACAGGTTGGCTACACCTTC.

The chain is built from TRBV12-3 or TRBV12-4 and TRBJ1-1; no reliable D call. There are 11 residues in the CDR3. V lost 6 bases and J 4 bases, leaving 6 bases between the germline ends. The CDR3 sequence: CASRYSTEAFF. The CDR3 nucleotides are TGTGCCAGCAGGTACAGCACTGAAGCTTTCTTT.

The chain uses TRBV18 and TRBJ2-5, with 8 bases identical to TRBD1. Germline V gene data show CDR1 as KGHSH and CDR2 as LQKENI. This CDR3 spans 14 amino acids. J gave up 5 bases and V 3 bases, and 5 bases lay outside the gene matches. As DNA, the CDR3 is TGTGCCAGCTCACCGGGACAGGCCTCGGAGACCCAGTACTTC. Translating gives CASSPGQASETQYF.

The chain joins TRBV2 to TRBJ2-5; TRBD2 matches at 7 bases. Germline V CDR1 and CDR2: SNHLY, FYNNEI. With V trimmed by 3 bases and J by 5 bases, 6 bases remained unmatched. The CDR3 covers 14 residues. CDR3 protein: CASSDRLALETQYF. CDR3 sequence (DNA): TGTGCCAGCAGTGACCGACTAGCCCTTGAGACCCAGTACTTC.

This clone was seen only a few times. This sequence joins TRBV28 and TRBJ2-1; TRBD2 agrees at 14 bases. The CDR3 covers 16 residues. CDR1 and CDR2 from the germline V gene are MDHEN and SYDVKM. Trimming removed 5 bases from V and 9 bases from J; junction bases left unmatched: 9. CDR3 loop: CASSLAGLAGVGEQFF. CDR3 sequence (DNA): TGTGCCAGCAGTCTTGCGGGACTAGCGGGAGTGGGTGAGCAGTTCTTC.

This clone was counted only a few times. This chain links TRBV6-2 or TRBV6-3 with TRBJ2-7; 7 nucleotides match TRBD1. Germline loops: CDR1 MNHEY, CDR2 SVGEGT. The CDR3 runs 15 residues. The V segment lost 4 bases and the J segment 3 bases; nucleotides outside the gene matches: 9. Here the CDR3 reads CASSWVAGQVYEQYF. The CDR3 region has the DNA TGTGCCAGCAGTTGGGTTGCCGGACAGGTCTACGAGCAGTACTTC.

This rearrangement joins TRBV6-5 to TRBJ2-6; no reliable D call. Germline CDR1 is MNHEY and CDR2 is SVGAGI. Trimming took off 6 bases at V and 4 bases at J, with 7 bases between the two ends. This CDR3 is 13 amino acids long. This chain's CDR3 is CASSQAGANVLTF. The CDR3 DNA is TGTGCCAGCAGCCAAGCCGGGGCCAACGTCCTGACTTTC.

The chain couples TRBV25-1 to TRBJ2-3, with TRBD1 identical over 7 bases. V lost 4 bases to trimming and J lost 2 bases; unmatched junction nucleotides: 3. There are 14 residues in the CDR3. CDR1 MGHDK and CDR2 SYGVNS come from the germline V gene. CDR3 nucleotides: TGTGCCAGCAGTGCGACAGGGACCACAGATACGCAGTATTTT. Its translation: CASSATGTTDTQYF.

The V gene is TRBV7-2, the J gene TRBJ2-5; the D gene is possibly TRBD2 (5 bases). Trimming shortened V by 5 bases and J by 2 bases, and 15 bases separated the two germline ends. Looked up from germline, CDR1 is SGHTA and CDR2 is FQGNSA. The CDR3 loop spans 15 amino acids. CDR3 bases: TGTGCCAGCAGCCTGGTGATGGAGGAACAAGAGACCCAGTACTTC. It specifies CASSLVMEEQETQYF.

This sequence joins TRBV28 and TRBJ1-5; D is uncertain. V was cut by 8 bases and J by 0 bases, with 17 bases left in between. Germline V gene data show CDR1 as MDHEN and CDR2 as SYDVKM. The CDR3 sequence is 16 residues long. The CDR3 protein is CASYGLRVDSNQPQHF. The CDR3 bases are TGTGCCAGCTACGGACTCCGGGTAGATAGCAATCAGCCCCAGCATTTT.

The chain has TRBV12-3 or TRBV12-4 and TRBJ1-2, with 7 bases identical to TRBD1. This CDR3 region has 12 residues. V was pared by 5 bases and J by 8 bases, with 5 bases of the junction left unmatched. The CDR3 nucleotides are TGTGCCAGCAGTAAGACAGGGCTCGGCTACACCTTC. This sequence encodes CASSKTGLGYTF.

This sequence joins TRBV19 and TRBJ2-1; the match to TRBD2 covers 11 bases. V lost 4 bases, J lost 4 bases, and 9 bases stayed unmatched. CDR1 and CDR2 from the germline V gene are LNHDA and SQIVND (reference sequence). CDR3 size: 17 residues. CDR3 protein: CASSKGLAEGGYNEQFF. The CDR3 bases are TGTGCCAGTAGTAAGGGACTAGCGGAGGGGGGTTACAATGAGCAGTTCTTC.

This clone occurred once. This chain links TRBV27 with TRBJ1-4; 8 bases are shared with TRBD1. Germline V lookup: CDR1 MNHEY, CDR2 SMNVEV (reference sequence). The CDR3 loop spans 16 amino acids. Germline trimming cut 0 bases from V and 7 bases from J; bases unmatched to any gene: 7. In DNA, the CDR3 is TGTGCCAGCAGTTTATCCTTAGGGACAGGTGCTGAAAAACTGTTTTTT. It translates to CASSLSLGTGAEKLFF.

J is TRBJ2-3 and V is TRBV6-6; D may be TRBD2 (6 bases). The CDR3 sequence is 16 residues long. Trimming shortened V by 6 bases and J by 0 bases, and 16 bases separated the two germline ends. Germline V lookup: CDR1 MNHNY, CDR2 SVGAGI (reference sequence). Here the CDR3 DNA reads TGTGCCAGCAGCCCCTCGACTAGACCGAGCACAGATACGCAGTATTTT. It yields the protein CASSPSTRPSTDTQYF.

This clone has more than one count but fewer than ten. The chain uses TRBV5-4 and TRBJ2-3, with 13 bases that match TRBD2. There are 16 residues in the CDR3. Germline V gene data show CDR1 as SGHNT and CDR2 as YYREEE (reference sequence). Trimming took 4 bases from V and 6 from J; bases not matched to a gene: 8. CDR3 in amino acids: CASSLPGLAGEDTQYF. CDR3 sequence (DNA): TGTGCCAGCAGCCTTCCCGGACTAGCGGGAGAGGATACGCAGTATTTT.

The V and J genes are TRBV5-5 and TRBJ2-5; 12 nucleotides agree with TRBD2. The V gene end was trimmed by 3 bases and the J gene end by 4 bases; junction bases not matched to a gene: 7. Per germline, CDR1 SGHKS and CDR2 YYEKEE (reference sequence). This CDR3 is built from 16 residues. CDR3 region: CASSSRLAGVGETQYF. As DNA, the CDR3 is TGTGCCAGCAGCTCCCGACTAGCGGGAGTCGGAGAGACCCAGTACTTC.

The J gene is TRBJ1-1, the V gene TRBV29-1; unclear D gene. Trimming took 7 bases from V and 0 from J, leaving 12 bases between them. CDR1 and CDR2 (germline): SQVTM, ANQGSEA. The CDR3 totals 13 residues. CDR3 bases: TGCAGCGGAGGGTCCTCCTTGAACACTGAAGCTTTCTTT. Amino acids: CSGGSSLNTEAFF.

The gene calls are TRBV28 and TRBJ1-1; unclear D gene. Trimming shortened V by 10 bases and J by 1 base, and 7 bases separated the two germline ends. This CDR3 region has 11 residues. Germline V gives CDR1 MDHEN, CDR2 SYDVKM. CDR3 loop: CATKQNTEAFF. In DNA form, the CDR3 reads TGTGCCACCAAACAGAACACTGAAGCTTTCTTT.

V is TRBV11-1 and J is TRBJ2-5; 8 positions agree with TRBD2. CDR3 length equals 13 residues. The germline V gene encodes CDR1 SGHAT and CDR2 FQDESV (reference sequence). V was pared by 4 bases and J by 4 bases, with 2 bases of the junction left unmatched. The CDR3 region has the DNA TGTGCCAGCAGCTCGGGGGGGTCAGAGACCCAGTACTTC. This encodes CASSSGGSETQYF.

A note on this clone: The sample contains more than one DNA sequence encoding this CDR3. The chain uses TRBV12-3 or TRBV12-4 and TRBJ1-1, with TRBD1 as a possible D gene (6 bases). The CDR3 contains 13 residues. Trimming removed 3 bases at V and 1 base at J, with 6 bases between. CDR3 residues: CASSLTGNTEAFF. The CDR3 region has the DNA TGTGCCAGCAGTTTGACAGGGAACACTGAAGCTTTCTTT.

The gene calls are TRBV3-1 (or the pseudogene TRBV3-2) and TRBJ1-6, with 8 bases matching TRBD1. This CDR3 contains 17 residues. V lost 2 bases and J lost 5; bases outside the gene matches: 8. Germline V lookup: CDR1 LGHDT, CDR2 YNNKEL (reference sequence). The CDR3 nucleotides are TGTGCCAGCAGCCAATCAGCAGGGGGCCTAAATAATTCACCCCTCCACTTT. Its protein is CASSQSAGGLNNSPLHF.